Listed below are T cell receptor beta chains from one sample, sequenced in a study of T-cell reconstitution after alpha-beta-depleted transplantation in children. MiXCR was run by TCRdb on the PCR reads, yielding one entry per CDR3 protein. The sample holds fewer than 350,000 distinct CDR3 sequences, roughly 7.8% seen once. The sequenced sample was peripheral blood, obtained 360 days after TCRalphabeta/CD19-depleted stem cell transplant. These TCRs come from a female patient aged 2-9 years who had a stem cell transplant for Fanconi anemia, so the T cells may come from the graft donor. CDR3s include the opening cysteine and the closing phenylalanine or tryptophan. A D gene is named only where the DNA matches it firmly. Where a row states a size, it is once, few, many or the class of an expanded clone; other rows omit it.

d_gene,v_gene,j_gene,abundance,CDR3aa,CDR3nt
TRBD2,TRBV20-1,TRBJ2-1,-,CSAPSGGNNEQFF,TGCAGTGCTCCGAGCGGGGGAAACAATGAGCAGTTCTTC
-,TRBV5-1,TRBJ2-6,many,CASGPGANVLTF,TGCGCCAGTGGTCCTGGGGCCAACGTCCTGACTTTC
-,TRBV28,TRBJ1-1,few,CASSLWTEAFF,TGTGCCAGCAGTTTATGGACTGAAGCTTTCTTT
TRBD1,TRBV4-3,TRBJ2-5,many,CASSQEEWNPGTGEKETQYF,TGCGCCAGCAGCCAAGAAGAGTGGAATCCCGGGACAGGGGAAAAAGAGACCCAGTACTTC
-,TRBV7-9,TRBJ1-1,-,CASSFGTNTEAFF,TGTGCCAGCAGTTTCGGGACCAACACTGAAGCTTTCTTT
TRBD1,TRBV12-3/TRBV12-4,TRBJ1-1,many,CASSALQGMNTEAFF,TGTGCCAGCAGTGCCCTACAGGGGATGAACACTGAAGCTTTCTTT
-,TRBV15,TRBJ1-5,many,CATSTQVRPSNQPQHF,TGTGCCACCAGCACCCAGGTACGACCGAGCAATCAGCCCCAGCATTTT
TRBD2,TRBV5-1,TRBJ2-1,few,CASSLQLAGSNEQFF,TGCGCCAGCAGCTTGCAACTAGCGGGGAGCAATGAGCAGTTCTTC
-,TRBV12-3/TRBV12-4,TRBJ1-3,many,CASSRGNTIYF,TGTGCCAGCAGTCGAGGAAACACCATATATTTT
TRBD1,TRBV28,TRBJ1-2,many,CASSFVGQNYGYTF,TGTGCCAGCAGTTTCGTGGGACAGAACTATGGCTACACCTTC
TRBD2,TRBV20-1,TRBJ2-1,-,CSARARGDFNEQFF,TGCAGTGCTAGGGCCCGGGGGGACTTCAATGAGCAGTTCTTC
TRBD1,TRBV6-1,TRBJ2-2,many,CASTYGGTGGGGELFF,TGTGCCAGCACCTACGGGGGGACAGGGGGCGGCGGGGAGCTGTTTTTT
-,TRBV7-3,TRBJ1-1,-,CASSLFPGRHTEAFF,TGTGCCAGCAGCCTATTCCCAGGGAGGCACACTGAAGCTTTCTTT
-,TRBV5-8,TRBJ2-2,many,CASSWQGIGELFF,TGTGCCAGCAGCTGGCAGGGTATCGGGGAGCTGTTTTTT
-,TRBV5-1,TRBJ2-1,many,CASREQGSPYNEQFF,TGCGCCAGCAGGGAGCAGGGAAGTCCCTACAATGAGCAGTTCTTC
-,TRBV27,TRBJ2-3,-,CASSGIGSTDTQYF,TGTGCCAGCAGTGGGATAGGCAGCACAGATACGCAGTATTTT
-,TRBV7-2,TRBJ1-2,few,CASSFQPGGGFGYTF,TGTGCCAGCAGCTTCCAGCCGGGGGGAGGTTTCGGCTACACCTTC
TRBD2,TRBV3-1,TRBJ2-1,-,CASSPVRTAGVYNEQFF,TGTGCCAGCAGCCCCGTGCGTACAGCGGGGGTATACAATGAGCAGTTCTTC
-,TRBV4-2,TRBJ1-1,-,CASSQDGKRTEAFF,TGTGCCAGCAGCCAAGATGGTAAGAGGACTGAAGCTTTCTTT
-,TRBV2,TRBJ1-1,many,CAIKTTGQNTEAFF,TGTGCCATCAAAACAACAGGGCAGAACACTGAAGCTTTCTTT
TRBD2,TRBV2,TRBJ2-1,-,CASSRTSGGAYPYNEQFF,TGTGCCAGCAGTAGGACTAGCGGGGGGGCATACCCCTACAATGAGCAGTTCTTC
-,TRBV10-3,TRBJ2-5,few,CAIGSEETQYF,TGTGCCATCGGGTCGGAGGAGACCCAGTACTTC